This TCR beta chain was sequenced during a study of shared clonotypes between healthy human individuals. Trimming removed 4 bases at V and 5 bases at J, with 11 bases between. In germline, CDR1 is WNHNN, CDR2 SYGVQD (reference sequence). This CDR3 region has 13 residues. Splitting of CD4+ cells produced CD45RA+ naive and CD45RA-negative memory subsets. Assay: immunoSEQ multiplex PCR; the TCRdb copy retains only in-frame clones and omits some. The sample shows 1,400,000 or so clones, roughly 98.5% of them seen only once. The V and J genes are TRBV10-1 and TRBJ1-1, with D unresolved. This clonotype was sampled from a man aged 25-45 years in good health. Sequenced sample: naive CD4+ T cells sorted from blood. The sample's subset: CD45RA+ positively selected. The CDR3 here is CASSGKVGTEAFF. The CDR3, as DNA: TGCGCCAGCAGTGGAAAGGTGGGGACTGAAGCTTTCTTT.